Shown below are 13 T cell receptor beta chains from a single sample sequenced in a study of Ad26.COV2.S vaccination and SARS-CoV-2 variants (dated by TCRdb to the early 2020s). The sample's treatment or condition label, decoded: approximately 18 received Ad26.COV2.S at low or high dose, single or two shots; several received placebo; per-sample allocation not given. Repertoires of vaccine and placebo recipients were sequenced from samples collected on day 63 after the first injection. The library was produced with the immunoSEQ multiplex PCR assay. The source is immuneACCESS, and TCRdb retained only in-frame sequences with V and J called. Part of the clones is not carried over; for the studies checked, unresolved V genes explain less than half of this, and the remainder is unexplained. The sample table lists 350,000 to 500,000 clones, roughly 87% of them with a count of one. The top ten hold over 2% of the sample.

Material: peripheral blood, obtained in a trial of Ad26.COV2.S vaccine versus placebo. The receptor set was obtained from a person aged 18-65 years who received the Ad26.COV2.S COVID-19 vaccine or a placebo.

This chain links TRBV6-1 with TRBJ1-6; perhaps TRBD1 as D (5 bases). CDR3 length equals 17 residues. V was cut by 3 bases and J by 7 bases, with 19 bases left in between. CDR1 is MNHNS and CDR2 is SASEGT in the germline V gene. CDR3 sequence (DNA): TGTGCCAGCAGTGATGGGCACCGAAGCGGGGGGAATTCACCCCTCCACTTT. This codes for CASSDGHRSGGNSPLHF.

V gene TRBV10-2 combines with J gene TRBJ2-7, with D uncertain. This CDR3 region has 13 residues. Germline-derived CDR1 and CDR2 are WSHSY and SAAADI. V was cut by 3 bases and J by 4 bases, with 10 bases left in between. CDR3 sequence reads: CASSDPSIYEQYV. The CDR3 nucleotides are TGCGCCAGCAGTGACCCTTCCATTTACGAGCAGTACGTC.

This clone appeared once. The J gene is TRBJ2-2, the V gene TRBV4-1; D is unresolved. Germline V CDR1 and CDR2: MGHRA, YSYEKL. V gave up 1 base and J gave up 6 bases, with 9 bases separating them. This CDR3 is built from 14 residues. The DNA of the CDR3 is TGCGCCAGCAGCCAAGTATTGCTAGCCGGGGAGCTGTTTTTT. Amino acids: CASSQVLLAGELFF.

The chain carries TRBV28 and TRBJ2-5; maybe TRBD1 (5 bases). The germline V gene encodes CDR1 MDHEN and CDR2 SYDVKM. The CDR3 extends over 14 amino acids. The V gene lost 8 bases and the J gene lost 4 bases, with 17 bases spanning the gap. CDR3 protein: CASLGQGSSETQYF. The CDR3 nucleotides read TGTGCCAGCCTCGGGCAGGGATCCTCAGAGACCCAGTACTTC.

A single count supports this clone. The chain combines TRBV6-5 with TRBJ2-5, with 7 positions matching TRBD1. This CDR3 comprises 15 residues. J gave up 5 bases and V 2 bases, and 8 bases lay outside the gene matches. CDR1 is MNHEY, CDR2 SVGAGI, per germline. In DNA, the CDR3 is TGTGCCAGCAGTTACGGGACAGAAGGCGGGGAGACCCAGTACTTC. It is translated as CASSYGTEGGETQYF.

This clone was seen a handful of times. Other DNA sequences in the sample encode the same CDR3. This chain joins TRBV7-9 and TRBJ1-1; maybe TRBD1 (5 bases). The CDR3 sequence is 13 residues long. Germline V CDR1 and CDR2: SEHNR, FQNEAQ (reference sequence). Between the trimmed V and J ends, which lost 1 base and 3 bases, there was a span of 6 bases. CDR3 residues: CASSLEGDTEAFF. The DNA of the CDR3 is TGTGCCAGCAGCTTAGAAGGGGACACTGAAGCTTTCTTT.

The genes are TRBV10-3 and TRBJ2-7; no clear D. Germline V gene data show CDR1 as ENHRY and CDR2 as SYGVKD. The V gene lost 6 bases and the J gene lost 4 bases, with 16 bases spanning the gap. The CDR3 sequence is 14 residues long. CDR3 sequence (DNA): TGTGCCATCAGGAGCCGGCCAGCTGTGTACGAGCAGTACGTC. Translated, it gives CAIRSRPAVYEQYV.

V gene TRBV5-4 combines with J gene TRBJ2-5, with D maybe TRBD2 (5 bases). The germline V and J ends were trimmed by 4 bases and 0 bases, with 7 bases remaining between them. The CDR3 sequence is 13 residues long. The germline V gene encodes CDR1 SGHNT and CDR2 YYREEE (reference sequence). DNA for the CDR3: TGTGCCAGCAGCCCCGGGAACCAAGAGACCCAGTACTTC. Translated, it gives CASSPGNQETQYF.

The chain couples TRBV2 to TRBJ2-3, with D possibly TRBD1 on 5 matching bases. The CDR3 length is 15 residues. Germline V gene sequence: CDR1 SNHLY, CDR2 FYNNEI. Trimming took off 7 bases at V and 6 bases at J, with 20 bases between the two ends. In DNA, the CDR3 is TGTGCCAGCAAAGTTGGGGCAAGGTCAGGGGATACGCAGTATTTT. Translated, it gives CASKVGARSGDTQYF.

The J gene is TRBJ2-5, the V gene TRBV4-1, with D tentatively TRBD1 (5 bases). CDR1 and CDR2 from the germline V gene are MGHRA and YSYEKL. The CDR3 totals 16 residues. V was cut by 4 bases and J by 5 bases, with 20 bases left in between. The CDR3 region has the DNA TGCGCCAGCAGCCCTCTGGGCAGGGTTTGGGGCGAGACCCAGTACTTC. Translation gives CASSPLGRVWGETQYF.

The rearrangement links TRBV19 to TRBJ2-2; TRBD1 is a possible D gene (5 bases). The CDR3 contains 16 residues. Germline V gene data show CDR1 as LNHDA and CDR2 as SQIVND (reference sequence). V lost 3 bases and J 6 bases, leaving 17 bases between the germline ends. CDR3 amino acids: CASSIPPGRGAGELFF. For the CDR3, the DNA is TGTGCCAGTAGTATTCCGCCGGGTAGGGGCGCCGGGGAGCTGTTTTTT.

V is TRBV5-1 and J is TRBJ2-7; no firm D call. Germline V CDR1 and CDR2: SGHRS, YFSETQ. V shed 1 base and J shed 6 bases, with 17 bases lying between them. The CDR3 loop spans 15 amino acids. CDR3 region: CASSLRTYPPLEQYF. CDR3 coding DNA: TGCGCCAGCAGCTTGCGGACCTATCCTCCCCTCGAGCAGTACTTC.

The chain uses TRBV12-3 or TRBV12-4 and TRBJ1-1, with D maybe TRBD1 (5 bases). This CDR3 has 13 amino acids. V lost 6 bases, J lost 5 bases, and 13 bases lay in between. DNA for the CDR3: TGTGCCAGCAGCGCGGATGGGGGGACTGAAGCTTTCTTT. Amino acids: CASSADGGTEAFF.